This paragraph covers one TCR beta chain sequence. V shed 2 bases and J shed 1 base, with 9 bases lying between them. The length of the CDR3 is 14 residues. Germline assignment: CDR1 SGHRS and CDR2 YFSETQ. The data belong to a study of blood T cell repertoires in COVID-19. Across the whole study: COVID-19 samples, acute and convalescent, were from the United States, Italy and Spain. The analysed material was cDNA or gDNA that came from T cells, B-cell-depleted T cells, or PBMCs.

Original handling: Researchers report that nucleated cell counts were estimated from reference gene primer amplification. The protocol was immunoSEQ multiplex PCR, while the TCRdb copy is restricted to in-frame clones and leaves out a portion. V and J calls and clone size are as listed in that table; D and trimming were resolved from the DNA. The sample lists 450,000 to 500,000 clones, roughly 85% occurring once. The chain employs TRBV5-1 and TRBJ2-5; possibly TRBD1 for D (5 bases). Source material: peripheral blood. The sequence came from a human donor in a cohort sampled during active COVID-19. The CDR3 region is CASSLTGTQETQYF. In DNA, the CDR3 is TGCGCCAGCAGCTTAACAGGTACCCAAGAGACCCAGTACTTC.